The sequence of this T cell receptor beta chain was determined in a study of naive and memory T cell subsets (dated by TCRdb to about 2017). In the study overall: The study applied an open-source, UMI-based TCR alpha and beta sequencing pipeline to sorted naive and memory peripheral blood T cell subsets. IgG serology results and the functional CMV T cell responses were in complete agreement. RNA was DNase-treated and reverse transcribed with TCR constant-region primers, mostly using SuperScript III.

Deletion took 3 bases off V and 2 bases off J, with a span of 15 bases between the germline ends. The CDR3 spans 15 residues, from the cysteine through the phenylalanine. The sequence is cut down to CDR3 DNA, 45 bases in frame from base 1. CDR1 and CDR2 are drawn from the germline V gene: SGHRS, YFSETQ. Broad study findings and their caveats: In both CD4 and CD8 cells, a rise in Gini index and a fall in Shannon and inverse Simpson diversity were observed from naive through CM, EM and EMRA. The repertoire findings for the naive and memory subsets could not be validated against a ground truth, as none was available. A few larger clonotypes were present in naive repertoires, especially CD8 naive repertoires, and these clonotypes were possibly memory cells re-expressing CD45RA. Once error correction was done, more than 90% of naive TCR sequences showed up just once, which made the naive abundance distributions much steeper than those of the memory subsets. TCR abundance followed a power law with an exponent that was different for naive and memory subsets but consistent across the three individuals. RNA-based TCR counts may be influenced by expression changes linked to T cell activation and differentiation. Each clonotype was defined as a single alpha or beta chain sequence rather than as a paired alpha/beta receptor.

Separate amplification of TCR alpha and beta chain libraries was performed from the second PCR step onward. To determine each donor's CMV status, fresh PBMCs were stimulated overnight with CMV viral lysate, and IFNgamma production from CD4+ T cells was then assessed. Using Miltenyi beads, CD4 T cells were first positively selected, and CD8 T cells were then positively selected from the CD4-negative fraction. Cells were stained for CD3, CD4, CD8, CD45RA, CD27 and a live/dead dye and were sorted on a BD Aria II into four subsets based on CD45RA and CD27. A few healthy volunteers provided blood, and each donor's sample was split into CD4 and CD8 T cells and then further divided into four differentiation subsets. Roughly 120 ml of peripheral blood was collected from each donor, and PBMC were isolated by Ficoll-Paque PLUS density-gradient centrifugation. Sorted cells were lysed in RLT buffer, and RNA was extracted with a Qiagen RNeasy kit and stored at -80°C.

This clonotype has only a few counts. Its specific antigen is unknown. Base qualities were left out, and no much larger clone turns up one base away. The library was obtained by UMI-ligation and nested PCR. To cover both TRBC1 and TRBC2, the beta constant-region primer consisted of an equimolar mix of two oligonucleotides. T4 RNA ligase 1 ligated a single-stranded oligonucleotide carrying the SP2 primer and a 12-nucleotide UMI to the cDNA 3' end. Four rounds of PCR were used to amplify ligated cDNA, with nested alpha and beta constant-region primers being used together with the SP2 primer. The ligation reaction was kept at 16 degrees C for about 20-24 hours. PCR2 was typically run as a SYBR Green qPCR and stopped at a predetermined threshold to prevent over-amplification. All purifications after the first were performed with Agencourt AMPure XP magnetic beads. Library quantification was done by Qubit, followed by a TapeStation check on which the main peak was expected at around 650 bp. Pooled libraries were sequenced on an Illumina MiSeq using v2 2x251 paired-end kits, and typically about 0.95-2.1 million reads were obtained per sample. Libraries were pooled at around 4 nM per sample, and about 4.5-7% PhiX was added to improve cluster recognition. Per the authors' processing: Using tag matching that tolerated one base-pair mismatch, Decombinator assigned V and J genes to FASTQ reads that had been processed by Demultiplexor. By using UMIs, Collapsinator corrected both sequencing errors and the frequency errors caused by PCR heterogeneity. CDR3Translator translated TCRs and extracted CDR3s from the conserved cysteine to the FGXG phenylalanine, flagging non-productive sequences. Gini, Shannon entropy and inverse Simpson indices were calculated on repertoires subsampled to equal numbers of UMI-defined TCRs. Power-law fits to clonotype abundance distributions were performed by maximum likelihood within the linear range. On one naive CD8 sample, the pipeline and MIGEC gave similar UMI counts, unique TCR numbers and clonal distributions. In one analysis, naive TCRs that were also found in any memory subset of the same donor were excluded from the naive repertoire. Repertoires were searched for some 7,000 CMV-associated CDR3 sequences compiled from VDJdb and a published dataset. TCRdb handled the public reads itself, with Q25 trimming in fastp and clone calling in MiXCR, and kept productive beta chains. Here each entry gathers all rows of one CDR3 protein and keeps the most common genes and DNA. V and J calls and clone size were set by TCRdb, not the authors. The sample contains 150,000 or so distinct CDR3 sequences, over 15% of them found a single time. About 0.15% of the sample goes to the ten largest clones.

The rearranged chain carries TRBV5-1 and TRBJ2-7; the D region possibly corresponds to TRBD2 (6 bases align). The sample was naive CD4+ T cells from blood. Taken with the paper, the label for cell subset or site translates to: naive T cells, CD45RA high CD27+. This TCR was sampled from a human donor in good health. The CDR3: CASSWRGPDTYEQYF. The DNA sequence is TGCGCCAGCAGCTGGAGGGGCCCAGACACCTACGAGCAGTACTTC.